The 15 T cell receptor beta chains listed next were all sequenced from one sample in a study of beta chain features in type 1 diabetes. The whole isolated RNA underwent reverse transcription, so sequencing captured expressed TCRB transcripts. Profiling relied on immunoSEQ multiplex PCR, and the TCRdb table lists in-frame clones only, not all of them. The repertoire includes around 170,000 clones, approximately 9.1% of them detected once, and over 2% sits in the top ten. The source material was central memory CD4+ T cells from blood. All receptors come from a young woman in good health.

This clone was seen ten or more times. The rearrangement joins TRBV27 to TRBJ1-1; D gene ambiguous. V gave up 7 bases and J gave up 3 bases, with 12 bases separating them. The CDR3 has 13 residues. Germline CDR1 is MNHEY and CDR2 is SMNVEV (reference sequence). CDR3 nucleotides: TGTGCCAGCACCCGGATGGCGGACACTGAAGCTTTCTTT. Translating gives CASTRMADTEAFF.

The chain couples TRBV19 to TRBJ2-7, with a possible D match to TRBD2 (5 bases). Trimming shortened V by 3 bases and J by 7 bases, and 13 bases separated the two germline ends. Per germline, CDR1 LNHDA and CDR2 SQIVND (reference sequence). There are 13 residues in the CDR3. Written as DNA, the CDR3 is TGTGCCAGTAGTATCCTTCTAGCAGAAGAGCAGTACTTC. Protein product: CASSILLAEEQYF. Full variable domain (rest looked up from reference TRBV19 and TRBJ2-7): DGGITQSPKYLFRKEGQNVTLSCEQNLNHDAMYWYRQDPGQGLRLIYYSQIVNDFQKGDIAEGYSVSREKKESFPLTVTSAQKNPTAFYLCASSILLAEEQYFGPGTRLTVT.

The chain carries TRBV5-6 and TRBJ2-7; tentative D call: TRBD1 (6 bases). V dropped 0 bases and J dropped 4 bases, with 11 bases sitting between them. Germline CDR1 is SGHDT and CDR2 is YYEEEE. This CDR3 contains 14 residues. The CDR3 is CASSLGGRVYEQYF. CDR3 nucleotides: TGTGCCAGCAGCTTGGGGGGGCGGGTATACGAGCAGTACTTC.

This clone has at least ten counts. V gene TRBV19 combines with J gene TRBJ2-7; D unclear. CDR1 is LNHDA and CDR2 is SQIVND in the germline V gene (reference sequence). The V and J ends lost 3 bases and 7 bases respectively, with 7 bases between them. The length of the CDR3 is 11 residues. CDR3 amino acids: CASSIAEEQYF. The CDR3 DNA follows: TGTGCCAGTAGTATCGCGGAGGAGCAGTACTTC.

A word on this clone: At one boundary the junction diverges from the germline segment, which might be a read error. The CDR3 here is CASSRLSDGNTIDF. The CDR3 DNA follows: TGTGCCAGCAGCCGCTTAAGCGATGGAAACACCATAGATTTT. This chain connects TRBV5-4 to TRBJ1-3; D is uncertain. Germline CDR1 SGHNT, CDR2 YYREEE (reference sequence). The CDR3 extends over 14 amino acids.

The chain uses TRBV2 and TRBJ1-2; D gene unclear. With 6 bases removed from V and 0 bases from J, the gap between germline ends came to 5 bases. Germline V gene data show CDR1 as SNHLY and CDR2 as FYNNEI. This CDR3 contains 12 residues. CDR3 DNA sequence: TGTGCCAGCAGAGACACTAACTATGGCTACACCTTC. Amino acids: CASRDTNYGYTF.

This clone has a handful of counts. The CDR3 bases are TGTGCCTGGAGTAATTCAGGGGCTGAAGCTTTCTTT. Translating it yields CAWSNSGAEAFF. The chain is built from TRBV30 and TRBJ1-1; D is possibly TRBD1 (6 bases). Trimming cost V 2 bases and J 6 bases, with 10 bases left between them. The CDR3 is made up of 12 amino acids. The germline gives CDR1 GTSNPN, CDR2 SVGIG (reference sequence). Based on the CDR3 plus reference TRBV30 and TRBJ1-1, the full variable domain is SQTIHQWPATLVQPVGSPLSLECTVEGTSNPNLYWYRQAAGRGLQLLFYSVGIGQISSEVPQNLSASRPQDRQFILSSKKLLLSDSGFYLCAWSNSGAEAFFGQGTRLTVV.

The CDR3 DNA is TGTGCCAGCAGCCCCGGGGGGACTAGGCGGCTAGATACGCAGTATTTT. It yields the protein CASSPGGTRRLDTQYF. The chain recombines TRBV5-4 with TRBJ2-3, with 8 bases lining up with TRBD2. Germline trimming cut 4 bases from V and 5 bases from J; bases unmatched to any gene: 12. The CDR3 loop spans 16 amino acids. CDR1 and CDR2 (germline): SGHNT, YYREEE (reference sequence). The entire variable domain, with the rest obtained from reference TRBV5-4 and TRBJ2-3, is as follows: ETGVTQSPTHLIKTRGQQVTLRCSSQSGHNTVSWYQQALGQGPQFIFQYYREEENGRGNFPPRFSGLQFPNYSSELNVNALELDDSALYLCASSPGGTRRLDTQYFGPGTRLTVL.

This clone was seen a handful of times. The identical CDR3 is also encoded by other nucleotide sequences in the sample. The chain combines TRBV7-2 with TRBJ2-5; D is perhaps TRBD2 (6 bases). Germline CDR1 is SGHTA and CDR2 is FQGNSA. Trimming took off 5 bases at V and 5 bases at J, with 12 bases between the two ends. The CDR3 has 13 residues. The CDR3: CASSLAGGETQYF. CDR3 nucleotides: TGTGCCAGCAGCCTTGCCGGAGGGGAGACCCAGTACTTC. The whole variable domain, filled in from reference TRBV7-2 and TRBJ2-5, reads GAGVSQSPSNKVTEKGKDVELRCDPISGHTALYWYRQSLGQGLEFLIYFQGNSAPDKSGLPSDRFSAERTGGSVSTLTIQRTQQEDSAVYLCASSLAGGETQYFGPGTRLLVL.

The rearrangement joins TRBV7-9 to TRBJ1-4; 7 bases match TRBD1. The trim removed 5 bases at V and 7 bases at J, leaving 10 bases unmatched. The CDR3 has 15 amino acids. In germline, CDR1 is SEHNR, CDR2 FQNEAQ (reference sequence). CDR3 residues: CASSRQQGFGEKLFF. The CDR3 nucleotides read TGTGCCAGCAGCCGCCAACAGGGGTTCGGTGAAAAACTGTTTTTT.

The chain has TRBV6-1 and TRBJ2-1; 10 nucleotides line up with TRBD1. The V gene's germline CDR1 is MNHNS and CDR2 SASEGT. With 10 bases clipped from V and 3 bases from J, the junction kept 6 bases outside the gene matches. The CDR3 extends over 14 amino acids. In DNA form, the CDR3 reads TGTGCCACGTTCCGGGACAGGGGCTACAATGAGCAGTTCTTC. Residues: CATFRDRGYNEQFF.

In its sample, this clone was seen a few times. This rearrangement joins TRBV14 to TRBJ2-3; D might be TRBD2 (5 bases). CDR1 is SGHDN, CDR2 FVKESK, per germline. This CDR3 has 16 residues. With 1 base removed from V and 1 base from J, the gap between germline ends came to 12 bases. The CDR3 reads CASSQVRSGRTDTQYF. CDR3 DNA: TGTGCCAGCAGCCAAGTTAGGAGCGGTCGCACAGATACGCAGTATTTT.

This clone was counted only a few times. Within the sample, other DNA sequences also encode this same CDR3. V is TRBV2 and J is TRBJ1-5; D is possibly TRBD1 (6 bases). In germline, CDR1 is SNHLY, CDR2 FYNNEI. This CDR3 region has 12 residues. Trimming took 5 bases from V and 4 from J, leaving 6 bases between them. The DNA of the CDR3 is TGTGCCAGCAGTCAGGGGAATCAGCCCCAGCATTTT. Protein sequence: CASSQGNQPQHF. Based on the CDR3 plus reference TRBV2 and TRBJ1-5, the full variable domain is EPEVTQTPSHQVTQMGQEVILRCVPISNHLYFYWYRQILGQKVEFLVSFYNNEISEKSEIFDDQFSVERPDGSNFTLKIRSTKLEDSAMYFCASSQGNQPQHFGDGTRLSIL.

The genes are TRBV18 and TRBJ2-7, with 7 bases identical to TRBD1. This CDR3 is 16 amino acids long. J gave up 1 base and V 0 bases, and 6 bases lay outside the gene matches. Germline V gene sequence: CDR1 KGHSH, CDR2 LQKENI. The CDR3 loop is CASSPPDRPESYEQYF. The CDR3 bases are TGTGCCAGCTCACCACCGGACAGGCCAGAATCCTACGAGCAGTACTTC.

The chain has TRBV29-1 and TRBJ1-1; D uncertain. The CDR3 contains 13 residues. V dropped 3 bases and J dropped 0 bases, with 8 bases sitting between them. Germline lookup yields CDR1 SQVTM and CDR2 ANQGSEA. CDR3 DNA sequence: TGCAGCGTTGAGAACAGAGTGAACACTGAAGCTTTCTTT. This translates into CSVENRVNTEAFF.